This T cell receptor (beta chain) was found in a study of blood T cell repertoires in COVID-19. Study at large: The cDNA or gDNA used as material had been derived from T cells, B-cell-depleted T cells, or PBMCs.

The authors' processing: Estimation of nucleated cell counts was performed using reference gene primer amplification. The data were produced by immunoSEQ multiplex PCR, yet TCRdb's version contains in-frame clones alone and is incomplete. Clone size and V and J calls were adopted from that table, with D and trimming inferred from the DNA. The table shows some 250,000 clones, with approximately 86% occurring only once. This CDR3 is built from 18 residues. The TCR originated in a woman between 25 and 40 years old who had recovered from COVID-19. The sample taken for sequencing was peripheral blood. The genes are TRBV21-1 and TRBJ1-5. TRBV21-1 is labeled a pseudogene. The CDR3 spells CASSPGGNPNRVDQPQHF. The CDR3 DNA reads TGTGCCAGCAGCCCCGGAGGGAACCCCAATAGGGTCGATCAGCCCCAGCATTTT.